This TCR beta chain was captured in a study of T cell repertoires and HLA-DP antigens. Study overall: DNA input averaged approximately 220 ng in sorted CD137+CD4+ and around 1.2 ug in pre-culture CD4+. Study results and caveats: No separate analysis of naive versus memory CD4+ cells was done. Sorted CD137+ clonality was around 0.36 for both alloantigens, versus around 0.037 pre-culture.

Comments on this clone: No antigen is known for it.

CDR3 size: 13 residues. The V end lost 4 bases, the J end lost 7 bases, and 13 bases lay between the germline ends. Looked up from germline, CDR1 is LGHNA and CDR2 is YSLEER. Some clones are missing from TCRdb's copy, which holds only in-frame ones; the method was immunoSEQ multiplex PCR. Of about 73,000 clones listed, about four fifths are singletons. The chain links TRBV4-3 to TRBJ1-2; no reliable D call. Sequenced input: CD4+ T cells from PBMCs. This clonotype originated in a man aged 55 to 69 in good health and CMV-seronegative. The CDR3 nucleotides read TGCGCCAGCAGCCCTCGGGGATTTGGTGGCTACACCTTC. Its translation is CASSPRGFGGYTF.